This TCR beta chain was captured in a study of cytomegalovirus exposure and HLA in healthy donors. Study information: The study placed about 86% of its approximately 360 genotyped donors in the Caucasian-associated ancestry cluster.

13 Jbeta primers and 60 Vbeta primers were used for the PCR. TCRdb keeps only in-frame clones here, not all; method: immunoSEQ multiplex PCR. The table shows around 97,000 clones, with 65% to 85% occurring only once. On this clone itself: Its antigen is not known.

Trimming stripped 4 bases from V and 5 bases from J, with 12 bases between. CDR3 length: 13 amino acids. Germline assignment: CDR1 LNHDA and CDR2 SQIVND (reference sequence). Study-level findings and limits: HLA-A and HLA-B allele assignments for most subjects were reportedly predicted accurately using TCR beta sequences. The availability of immune exposure information extended only to CMV serostatus. The authors listed around 150 TCR beta chains as cytomegalovirus-associated.

The chain employs TRBV19 and TRBJ2-7, with D possibly TRBD1 on 6 matching bases. The source material was PBMCs. The sequence was collected from a man aged 40-49 years in good health and CMV-seropositive. The CDR3 loop is CASSSRTVDEQYF. DNA of the CDR3: TGTGCCAGTAGTAGCCGGACAGTAGACGAGCAGTACTTC.